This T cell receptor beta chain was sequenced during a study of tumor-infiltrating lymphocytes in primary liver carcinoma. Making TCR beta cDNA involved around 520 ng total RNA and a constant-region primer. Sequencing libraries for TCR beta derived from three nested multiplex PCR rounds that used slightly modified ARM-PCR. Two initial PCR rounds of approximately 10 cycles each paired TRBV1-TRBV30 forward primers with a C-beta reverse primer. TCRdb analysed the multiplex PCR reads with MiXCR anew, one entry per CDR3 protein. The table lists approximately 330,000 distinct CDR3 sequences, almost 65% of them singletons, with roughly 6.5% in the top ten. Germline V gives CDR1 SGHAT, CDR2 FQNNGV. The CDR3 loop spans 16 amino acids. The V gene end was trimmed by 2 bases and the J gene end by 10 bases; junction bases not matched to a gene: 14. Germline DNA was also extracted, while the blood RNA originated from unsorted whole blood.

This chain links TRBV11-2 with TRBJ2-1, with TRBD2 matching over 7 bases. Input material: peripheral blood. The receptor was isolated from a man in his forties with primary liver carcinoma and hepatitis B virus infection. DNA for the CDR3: TGTGCCAGCAGCTTACTGCGGGAGACCCGCCCCTGGGAGCAGTTCTTC. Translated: CASSLLRETRPWEQFF.